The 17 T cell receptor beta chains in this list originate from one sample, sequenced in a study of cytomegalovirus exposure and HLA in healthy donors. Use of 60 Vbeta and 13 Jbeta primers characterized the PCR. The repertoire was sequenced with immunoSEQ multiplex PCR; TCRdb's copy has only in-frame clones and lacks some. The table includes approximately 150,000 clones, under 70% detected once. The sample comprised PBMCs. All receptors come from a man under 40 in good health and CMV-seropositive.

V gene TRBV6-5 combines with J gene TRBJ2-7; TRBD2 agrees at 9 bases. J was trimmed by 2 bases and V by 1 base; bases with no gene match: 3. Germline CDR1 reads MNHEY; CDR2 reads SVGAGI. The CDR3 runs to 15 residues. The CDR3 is CASSYFGGRAYEQYF. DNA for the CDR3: TGTGCCAGCAGTTACTTTGGCGGGAGGGCCTACGAGCAGTACTTC.

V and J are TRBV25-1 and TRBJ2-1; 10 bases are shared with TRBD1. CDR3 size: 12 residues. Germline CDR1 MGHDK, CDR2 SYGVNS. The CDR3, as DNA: TGTGGCGGGACAGGGGTTTACAATGAGCAGTTCTTC. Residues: CGGTGVYNEQFF.

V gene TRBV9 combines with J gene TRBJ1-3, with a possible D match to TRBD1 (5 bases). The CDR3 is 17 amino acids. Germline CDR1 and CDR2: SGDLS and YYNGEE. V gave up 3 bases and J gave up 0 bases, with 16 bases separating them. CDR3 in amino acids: CASSGTIDRDSGNTIYF. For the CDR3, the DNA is TGTGCCAGCAGCGGCACAATAGACAGAGACTCTGGAAACACCATATATTTT.

This chain's CDR3 is CATSRDWGTGSGNEQFF. The CDR3 region has the DNA TGTGCCACCAGCAGAGATTGGGGGACAGGGTCAGGGAATGAGCAGTTCTTC. The chain links TRBV15 to TRBJ2-1, with TRBD1 matching over 9 bases. The CDR3 runs to 17 residues. Germline V gives CDR1 LNHNV, CDR2 YYDKDF (reference sequence). J gave up 7 bases and V 0 bases, and 10 bases lay outside the gene matches. The variable domain in full, completed from reference TRBV15 and TRBJ2-1, reads DAMVIQNPRYQVTQFGKPVTLSCSQTLNHNVMYWYQQKSSQAPKLLFHYYDKDFNNEADTPDNFQSRRPNTSFCFLDIRSPGLGDTAMYLCATSRDWGTGSGNEQFFGPGTRLTVL.

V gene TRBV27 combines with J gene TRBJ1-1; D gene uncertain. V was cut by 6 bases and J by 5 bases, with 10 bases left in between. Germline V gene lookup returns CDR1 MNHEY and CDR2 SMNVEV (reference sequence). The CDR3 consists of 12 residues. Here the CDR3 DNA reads TGTGCCAGCAGAAACCACGGGACTGAAGCTTTCTTT. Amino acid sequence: CASRNHGTEAFF.

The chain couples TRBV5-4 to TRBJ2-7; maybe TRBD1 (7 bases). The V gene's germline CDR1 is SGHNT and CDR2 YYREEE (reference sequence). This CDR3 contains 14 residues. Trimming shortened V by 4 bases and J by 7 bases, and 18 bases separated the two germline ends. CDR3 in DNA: TGTGCCAGCAGCACCGCGGGACAGCCTGGGGAGCAGTACTTC. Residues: CASSTAGQPGEQYF.

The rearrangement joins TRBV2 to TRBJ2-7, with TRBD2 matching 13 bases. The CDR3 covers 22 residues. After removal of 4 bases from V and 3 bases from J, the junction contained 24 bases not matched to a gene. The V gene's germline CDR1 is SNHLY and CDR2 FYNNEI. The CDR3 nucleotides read TGTGCCAGCAGTGTCGCCAGGGTATGGACTAGCGGGAGACCCATTCCCAACTACGAGCAGTACTTC. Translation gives CASSVARVWTSGRPIPNYEQYF.

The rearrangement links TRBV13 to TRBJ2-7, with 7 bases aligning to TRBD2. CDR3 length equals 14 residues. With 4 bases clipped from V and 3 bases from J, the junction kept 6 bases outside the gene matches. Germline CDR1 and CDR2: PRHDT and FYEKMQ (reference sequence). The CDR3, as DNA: TGTGCCAGCAGCTGGAGGGAGGGCCTCTACGAGCAGTACTTC. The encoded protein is CASSWREGLYEQYF.

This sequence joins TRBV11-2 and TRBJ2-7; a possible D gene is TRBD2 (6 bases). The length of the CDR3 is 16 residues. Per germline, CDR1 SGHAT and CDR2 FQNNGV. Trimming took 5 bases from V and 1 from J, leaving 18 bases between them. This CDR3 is CASSPLPGVPSYEQYF. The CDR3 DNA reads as TGTGCCAGCAGCCCGCTTCCGGGAGTACCATCCTACGAGCAGTACTTC.

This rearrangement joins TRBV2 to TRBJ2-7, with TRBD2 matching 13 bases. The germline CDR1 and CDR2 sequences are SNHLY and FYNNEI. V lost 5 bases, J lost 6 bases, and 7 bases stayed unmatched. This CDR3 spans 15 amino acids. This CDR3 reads CASSLEGLAGTEQYF. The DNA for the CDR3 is TGTGCCAGCAGTCTCGAGGGACTAGCGGGAACCGAGCAGTACTTC. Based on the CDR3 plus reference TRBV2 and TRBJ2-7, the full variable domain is EPEVTQTPSHQVTQMGQEVILRCVPISNHLYFYWYRQILGQKVEFLVSFYNNEISEKSEIFDDQFSVERPDGSNFTLKIRSTKLEDSAMYFCASSLEGLAGTEQYFGPGTRLTVT.

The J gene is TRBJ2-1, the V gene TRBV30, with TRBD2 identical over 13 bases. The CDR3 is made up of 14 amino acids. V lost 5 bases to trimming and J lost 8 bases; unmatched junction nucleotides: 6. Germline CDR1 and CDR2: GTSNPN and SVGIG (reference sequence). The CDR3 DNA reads TGTGCCTGGCAACTAGCGGGAGGGCCCGATGAGCAGTTCTTC. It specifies CAWQLAGGPDEQFF.

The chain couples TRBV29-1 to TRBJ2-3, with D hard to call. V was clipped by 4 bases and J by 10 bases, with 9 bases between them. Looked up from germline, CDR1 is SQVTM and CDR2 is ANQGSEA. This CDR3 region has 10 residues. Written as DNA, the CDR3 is TGCAGCGTTGGGGCAATAGCGCAGTATTTT. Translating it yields CSVGAIAQYF.

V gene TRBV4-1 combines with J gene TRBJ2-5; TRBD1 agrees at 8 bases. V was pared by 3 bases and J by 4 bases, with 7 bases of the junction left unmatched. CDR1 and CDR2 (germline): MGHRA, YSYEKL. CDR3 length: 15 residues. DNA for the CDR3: TGCGCCAGCAGCCAGAGACAGGGGTATCCAGAGACCCAGTACTTC. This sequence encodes CASSQRQGYPETQYF.

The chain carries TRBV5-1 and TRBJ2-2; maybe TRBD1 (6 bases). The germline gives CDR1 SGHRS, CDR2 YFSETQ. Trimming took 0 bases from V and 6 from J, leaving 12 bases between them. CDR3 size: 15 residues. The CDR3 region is CASSLAPGVAGELFF. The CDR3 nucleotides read TGCGCCAGCAGCTTGGCGCCAGGGGTAGCCGGGGAGCTGTTTTTT.

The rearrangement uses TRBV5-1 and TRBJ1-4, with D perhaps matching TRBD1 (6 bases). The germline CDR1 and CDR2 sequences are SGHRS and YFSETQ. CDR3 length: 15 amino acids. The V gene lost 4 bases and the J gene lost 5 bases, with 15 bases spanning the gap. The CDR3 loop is CASSTGTLKNEKLFF. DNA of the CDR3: TGCGCCAGCAGCACGGGGACATTGAAAAATGAAAAACTGTTTTTT. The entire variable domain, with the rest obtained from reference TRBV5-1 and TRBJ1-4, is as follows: KAGVTQTPRYLIKTRGQQVTLSCSPISGHRSVSWYQQTPGQGLQFLFEYFSETQRNKGNFPGRFSGRQFSNSRSEMNVSTLELGDSALYLCASSTGTLKNEKLFFGSGTQLSVL.

The CDR3 DNA is TGTGCCATCAGTGGAGTGGGAGACAGGGGCGAGAATGAGCAGTTCTTC. Translated, it gives CAISGVGDRGENEQFF. This chain links TRBV10-3 with TRBJ2-1; 8 nucleotides align to TRBD1. The length of the CDR3 is 16 residues. V lost 4 bases to trimming and J lost 7 bases; unmatched junction nucleotides: 12. Per the germline V gene, CDR1 is ENHRY and CDR2 is SYGVKD.

The CDR3 DNA reads as TGTGCCAGTAGTAGGAGGACAGGGGCGACAGATACGCAGTATTTT. Amino acids: CASSRRTGATDTQYF. The J gene is TRBJ2-3, the V gene TRBV19; TRBD1 matches at 9 bases. CDR1 LNHDA and CDR2 SQIVND come from the germline V gene (reference sequence). V lost 4 bases and J lost 3; bases outside the gene matches: 5. CDR3 length equals 15 residues. The full variable domain, its missing parts supplied by reference TRBV19 and TRBJ2-3, is DGGITQSPKYLFRKEGQNVTLSCEQNLNHDAMYWYRQDPGQGLRLIYYSQIVNDFQKGDIAEGYSVSREKKESFPLTVTSAQKNPTAFYLCASSRRTGATDTQYFGPGTRLTVL.